Below are 30 T cell receptor beta chains sequenced from a single sample in a study of cytomegalovirus exposure and HLA in healthy donors (TCRdb year 2017). The library was made by the immunoSEQ multiplex PCR assay. For the multiplex PCR, a mixture combining 60 forward primers for TCR Vbeta segments and 13 reverse primers for TCR Jbeta segments was used. TCRdb's version of the immuneACCESS table is confined to in-frame rearrangements and falls short of the full clone set. An unresolved V gene accounts for under half of the shortfall where checked; the remainder is of unknown origin. Counted in this sample were under 200,000 clones; over 9.5% of them appeared once. Over 6.5% of the sample is held by the ten biggest clonotypes. The sample was PBMCs. These receptors were taken from a man in his forties or fifties in good health and CMV-seropositive.

This clone was seen a handful of times. This sequence joins TRBV5-6 and TRBJ1-1, with TRBD1 matching 8 bases. CDR3 size: 14 residues. Looked up from germline, CDR1 is SGHDT and CDR2 is YYEEEE. V was clipped by 4 bases and J by 7 bases; unmatched bases: 9. The CDR3 spells CASSLGQGALEAFF. CDR3 DNA sequence: TGTGCCAGCAGCCTCGGGCAGGGGGCTCTTGAAGCTTTCTTT.

This clone was counted between two and nine times. This rearrangement joins TRBV15 to TRBJ2-1; no clear D gene. The CDR3 loop spans 14 amino acids. Germline loops: CDR1 LNHNV, CDR2 YYDKDF (reference sequence). Trimming took 5 bases from V and 0 from J, leaving 8 bases between them. CDR3 nucleotides: TGTGCCACCAGCGGGCAAAACTCCTACAATGAGCAGTTCTTC. It specifies CATSGQNSYNEQFF. Variable domain in full (rest from reference TRBV15 and TRBJ2-1): DAMVIQNPRYQVTQFGKPVTLSCSQTLNHNVMYWYQQKSSQAPKLLFHYYDKDFNNEADTPDNFQSRRPNTSFCFLDIRSPGLGDTAMYLCATSGQNSYNEQFFGPGTRLTVL.

The DNA of the CDR3 is TGTGCCACCAGCCGAAACCGGGACTCAGGGTTGGATACGCAGTATTTT. This gives the protein CATSRNRDSGLDTQYF. The gene calls are TRBV15 and TRBJ2-3; possibly TRBD2 for D (6 bases). The CDR3 length is 16 residues. Germline values: CDR1 LNHNV, CDR2 YYDKDF (reference sequence). V was pared by 5 bases and J by 6 bases, with 21 bases between.

This clone was seen more than once but under ten times. V usage is TRBV7-8 and J usage is TRBJ1-5; D not resolved. The V gene lost 1 base and the J gene lost 7 bases, with 11 bases spanning the gap. Germline V gene lookup returns CDR1 SGHVS and CDR2 FQNEAQ. This CDR3 is built from 14 residues. This chain's CDR3 is CASSLVPGKQPQHF. The CDR3 DNA reads as TGTGCCAGCAGCTTAGTTCCGGGAAAACAGCCCCAGCATTTT.

The sample holds a few counts of this clone. This sequence joins TRBV7-6 and TRBJ1-1; no definite D call. V was pared by 0 bases and J by 1 base, with 6 bases between. The CDR3 extends over 14 amino acids. Looked up from germline, CDR1 is SGHVS and CDR2 is FNYEAQ. The DNA of the CDR3 is TGTGCCAGCAGCTTAGCGCTGGCGAACACTGAAGCTTTCTTT. It codes for CASSLALANTEAFF.

This clone was seen a few times. The rearrangement joins TRBV5-1 to TRBJ2-2; 9 bases fit TRBD2. V trimming: 4 bases; J trimming: 5 bases; junction bases outside the gene matches: 6. The CDR3 spans 15 residues. The germline V gene encodes CDR1 SGHRS and CDR2 YFSETQ. CDR3 residues: CASSQLAGTTGELFF. The CDR3 region has the DNA TGCGCCAGCAGCCAGCTAGCGGGGACTACCGGGGAGCTGTTTTTT.

This clone has a handful of counts. The rearrangement uses TRBV6-1 and TRBJ2-3; a possible D gene is TRBD2 (5 bases). The V gene's germline CDR1 is MNHNS and CDR2 SASEGT. CDR3 size: 12 residues. Trimming took off 2 bases at V and 9 bases at J, with 9 bases between the two ends. For the CDR3, the DNA is TGTGCCAGCAGTGAAATCGGGGAAACGCAGTATTTT. Residues: CASSEIGETQYF.

V usage is TRBV4-1 and J usage is TRBJ1-2, with 8 positions matching TRBD1. Per the germline V gene, CDR1 is MGHRA and CDR2 is YSYEKL. The CDR3 sequence is 14 residues long. The junction had 5 bases not matched to a gene; V was cut back by 4 bases and J by 4 bases. This CDR3 is CASSPGGLGYGYTF. The CDR3 region has the DNA TGCGCCAGCAGCCCAGGGGGCCTCGGCTATGGCTACACCTTC.

With regard to this clone: This sample also contains other DNA sequences that code for the same CDR3. The chain couples TRBV5-1 to TRBJ2-7; D is perhaps TRBD2 (7 bases). Germline CDR1 reads SGHRS; CDR2 reads YFSETQ. Trimming removed 3 bases at V and 4 bases at J, with 14 bases between. The CDR3 is made up of 14 amino acids. The CDR3 loop is CASSSSGGAYEQYF. DNA of the CDR3: TGCGCCAGCAGCTCGTCGGGGGGCGCATACGAGCAGTACTTC.

This clone has a handful of counts. The chain is built from TRBV5-6 and TRBJ2-7, with 9 positions matching TRBD1. V was pared by 3 bases and J by 7 bases, with 14 bases of the junction left unmatched. The germline V gene has CDR1 SGHDT and CDR2 YYEEEE. CDR3 length: 16 amino acids. CDR3 region: CASSSQFGTGSGEQYV. For the CDR3, the DNA is TGTGCCAGCAGCTCTCAATTCGGGACAGGGTCCGGGGAGCAGTACGTC.

V is TRBV6-6 and J is TRBJ1-3, with D possibly matching TRBD1 (5 bases). Trimming took off 5 bases at V and 4 bases at J, with 18 bases between the two ends. The CDR3 spans 16 residues. Per germline, CDR1 MNHNY and CDR2 SVGAGI (reference sequence). CDR3 nucleotides: TGTGCCAGCAGTCCCCCCCGGGCAGGGTTGGGAAACACCATATATTTT. The encoded protein is CASSPPRAGLGNTIYF.

The V gene is TRBV7-2, the J gene TRBJ2-6, with D perhaps TRBD1 (6 bases). The CDR3 is 18 residues long. The V end lost 5 bases, the J end lost 1 base, and 18 bases lay between the germline ends. Germline CDR1 SGHTA, CDR2 FQGNSA. The CDR3 DNA is TGTGCCAGCAGCCCCCGAGGGGGTGACTCATCTGGGGCCAACGTCCTGACTTTC. Its translation is CASSPRGGDSSGANVLTF.

This chain links TRBV28 with TRBJ1-2, with D possibly TRBD1 on 5 matching bases. V gave up 4 bases and J gave up 7 bases, with 13 bases separating them. The V gene's germline CDR1 is MDHEN and CDR2 SYDVKM. This CDR3 spans 13 amino acids. This CDR3 reads CASSSIQGGGYTF. CDR3 sequence (DNA): TGTGCCAGCAGTTCGATCCAGGGAGGTGGCTACACCTTC.

CDR3 residues: CASSLGGLPTDTQYF. Written as DNA, the CDR3 is TGTGCCAGCAGCTTAGGAGGCTTACCGACAGATACGCAGTATTTT. This chain joins TRBV7-2 and TRBJ2-3, with D unclear. This CDR3 comprises 15 residues. Trimming cost V 1 base and J 3 bases, with 11 bases left between them. Germline V gene sequence: CDR1 SGHTA, CDR2 FQGNSA. The complete variable domain, with remaining parts taken from reference TRBV7-2 and TRBJ2-3, reads GAGVSQSPSNKVTEKGKDVELRCDPISGHTALYWYRQSLGQGLEFLIYFQGNSAPDKSGLPSDRFSAERTGGSVSTLTIQRTQQEDSAVYLCASSLGGLPTDTQYFGPGTRLTVL.

This chain uses TRBV5-5 with TRBJ1-5; D is unclear. Per the germline V gene, CDR1 is SGHKS and CDR2 is YYEKEE (reference sequence). This CDR3 has 13 residues. Trimming cost V 4 bases and J 7 bases, with 12 bases left between them. CDR3 amino acids: CASSTEGWQPQHF. In DNA, the CDR3 is TGTGCCAGCAGCACGGAGGGCTGGCAGCCCCAGCATTTT.

This clone appeared a few times. The chain has TRBV5-1 and TRBJ2-2; D unresolved. Germline CDR1 reads SGHRS; CDR2 reads YFSETQ. V was shortened by 0 bases and J by 0 bases, with 6 bases between the two germline ends. The CDR3 covers 15 residues. CDR3: CASSLGSANTGELFF. DNA of the CDR3: TGCGCCAGCAGCTTGGGCTCAGCGAACACCGGGGAGCTGTTTTTT. Supplemented by reference TRBV5-1 and TRBJ2-2, the full variable domain reads KAGVTQTPRYLIKTRGQQVTLSCSPISGHRSVSWYQQTPGQGLQFLFEYFSETQRNKGNFPGRFSGRQFSNSRSEMNVSTLELGDSALYLCASSLGSANTGELFFGEGSRLTVL.

V usage is TRBV2 and J usage is TRBJ1-2, with D possibly TRBD1 on 5 matching bases. The germline CDR1 and CDR2 sequences are SNHLY and FYNNEI. V lost 4 bases to trimming and J lost 8 bases, with 11 bases between them. The CDR3 length is 12 residues. CDR3 DNA sequence: TGTGCCAGCAGTGGGAATTCAGGGGGCTACACCTTC. It is translated as CASSGNSGGYTF. The complete variable domain, with remaining parts taken from reference TRBV2 and TRBJ1-2, reads EPEVTQTPSHQVTQMGQEVILRCVPISNHLYFYWYRQILGQKVEFLVSFYNNEISEKSEIFDDQFSVERPDGSNFTLKIRSTKLEDSAMYFCASSGNSGGYTFGSGTRLTVV.

A few counts support this clone. The gene calls are TRBV10-1 and TRBJ2-4, with D maybe TRBD1 (5 bases). The V end lost 5 bases, the J end lost 0 bases, and 17 bases lay between the germline ends. The CDR3 covers 17 residues. Germline V CDR1 and CDR2: WNHNN, SYGVQD (reference sequence). The DNA for the CDR3 is TGCGCCAGCAGTACCCGAAGGGGCGCCCTAGCCAAAAACATTCAGTACTTC. Protein product: CASSTRRGALAKNIQYF.

This clone has more than one count but fewer than ten. The gene calls are TRBV11-3 and TRBJ2-3, with TRBD2 identical over 9 bases. CDR1 SGHNT and CDR2 YENEEA come from the germline V gene. The CDR3 spans 16 residues. The ends lost 5 bases at V and 2 bases at J; junction bases unmatched: 8. The CDR3 reads CASSLGLARDTDTQYF. The CDR3 region has the DNA TGTGCCAGCAGCCTGGGACTAGCCCGCGACACAGATACGCAGTATTTT.

This clone occurred a few times. The chain is built from TRBV18 and TRBJ2-5, with a tentative D call TRBD2 (5 bases). V was trimmed by 2 bases and J by 3 bases, leaving 7 bases between them. Germline loops: CDR1 KGHSH, CDR2 LQKENI. CDR3 length: 13 amino acids. As DNA, the CDR3 is TGTGCCAGCTCACCAGGGAGCGAAGAGACCCAGTACTTC. Amino acids: CASSPGSEETQYF.

This clone was counted only a few times. This chain connects TRBV6-5 to TRBJ2-2; TRBD1 agrees at 9 bases. V gave up 5 bases and J gave up 8 bases; unmatched junction bases: 9. CDR1 is MNHEY, CDR2 SVGAGI, per germline. This CDR3 has 15 amino acids. CDR3 loop: CASSRGQGFSGELFF. CDR3 sequence (DNA): TGTGCCAGCAGTCGGGGACAGGGATTTTCTGGGGAGCTGTTTTTT.

The rearrangement uses TRBV19 and TRBJ2-7; perhaps TRBD2 as D (6 bases). The V end lost 2 bases, the J end lost 7 bases, and 15 bases lay between the germline ends. This CDR3 region has 14 residues. Germline CDR1 is LNHDA and CDR2 is SQIVND (reference sequence). DNA of the CDR3: TGTGCCAGTAGTATACAGACGGGAGTGTGGGAGCAGTACTTC. This gives the protein CASSIQTGVWEQYF.

V is TRBV30 and J is TRBJ2-7, with a tentative D call TRBD1 (5 bases). This CDR3 has 14 amino acids. From germline, CDR1 is GTSNPN and CDR2 SVGIG (reference sequence). V lost 0 bases and J 2 bases, leaving 11 bases between the germline ends. CDR3 residues: CAWSVQALTYEQYF. The DNA of the CDR3 is TGTGCCTGGAGTGTACAGGCTTTAACCTACGAGCAGTACTTC.

This clone was observed a few times. The genes are TRBV2 and TRBJ2-7; perhaps TRBD2 as D (6 bases). V was pared by 6 bases and J by 7 bases, with 13 bases between. The germline gives CDR1 SNHLY, CDR2 FYNNEI. The CDR3 totals 12 residues. CDR3 residues: CASRGPAGEQYV. The CDR3 DNA reads TGTGCCAGCAGAGGGCCGGCGGGGGAGCAGTACGTC.

This chain connects TRBV6-5 to TRBJ1-1, with D perhaps matching TRBD1 (5 bases). The CDR3 runs to 15 residues. V was trimmed by 6 bases and J by 1 base, leaving 15 bases between them. Germline lookup yields CDR1 MNHEY and CDR2 SVGAGI. In DNA form, the CDR3 reads TGTGCCAGCAGCGACCGGGGGAATGGGAACACTGAAGCTTTCTTT. It is translated as CASSDRGNGNTEAFF.

A remark on this clone: The same CDR3 arises from other DNA sequences in this sample as well. The genes are TRBV11-3 and TRBJ2-3; TRBD2 is a possible D gene (6 bases). CDR1 and CDR2 (germline): SGHNT, YENEEA. The CDR3 is 15 residues long. Trimming stripped 2 bases from V and 0 bases from J, with 9 bases between. The chain's CDR3 is CASSLRAGSTDTQYF. CDR3 bases: TGTGCCAGCAGCTTACGGGCGGGGAGCACAGATACGCAGTATTTT.

In regard to this clone: Other DNA sequences in the same sample also yield this CDR3. This chain connects TRBV7-2 to TRBJ1-1, with D perhaps TRBD1 (5 bases). The germline V and J ends were trimmed by 5 bases and 2 bases, with 15 bases remaining between them. Germline V gives CDR1 SGHTA, CDR2 FQGNSA. The CDR3 is made up of 15 amino acids. CDR3 loop: CASSPGHFLNTEAFF. The DNA of the CDR3 is TGTGCCAGCAGCCCCGGACATTTTTTAAACACTGAAGCTTTCTTT.

This clone was recorded a few times. The chain is built from TRBV18 and TRBJ2-7; no clear D. CDR3 size: 13 residues. V was shortened by 2 bases and J by 4 bases, with 9 bases between the two germline ends. The germline V gene encodes CDR1 KGHSH and CDR2 LQKENI. The CDR3 is CASSPTSQYEQYF. The CDR3 bases are TGTGCCAGCTCACCAACGAGTCAATACGAGCAGTACTTC.

This clone was seen a few times. The rearrangement links TRBV6-1 to TRBJ2-7; 9 positions agree with TRBD1. In germline, CDR1 is MNHNS, CDR2 SASEGT. The CDR3 consists of 15 residues. The V and J ends lost 8 bases and 4 bases, in that order; junction bases with no gene match: 12. DNA of the CDR3: TGTGCCAGCTCCTATCTACAGGGGGCGAGTTACGAGCAGTACGTC. It specifies CASSYLQGASYEQYV.

The chain employs TRBV30 and TRBJ2-1, with 14 bases identical to TRBD2. Trimming at V came to 1 base and at J to 3 bases, leaving 8 bases not matched to a gene. This CDR3 has 18 residues. Per germline, CDR1 GTSNPN and CDR2 SVGIG (reference sequence). In DNA, the CDR3 is TGTGCCTGGAGTGACCAGGGGGGACTAGCGGGGGACTACAATGAGCAGTTCTTC. Translating gives CAWSDQGGLAGDYNEQFF. Based on the CDR3 plus reference TRBV30 and TRBJ2-1, the full variable domain is SQTIHQWPATLVQPVGSPLSLECTVEGTSNPNLYWYRQAAGRGLQLLFYSVGIGQISSEVPQNLSASRPQDRQFILSSKKLLLSDSGFYLCAWSDQGGLAGDYNEQFFGPGTRLTVL.